These 15 T cell receptor beta chains were sequenced from one sample in a study of blood T cell repertoires in COVID-19 (dated by TCRdb to 2019 to 2021). The library came from the immunoSEQ multiplex PCR assay. TCRdb retrieved this table from immuneACCESS and kept in-frame rearrangements only. Not all clones are present; in checked studies, unresolved V genes account for under half, and no reason is known for the remainder. For this sample there are a few hundred thousand clones; nearly 90% appear just once. Clones ranked in the top ten supply 1% of the sample. Material: peripheral blood. Every receptor here comes from a woman aged 40 to 49 with COVID-19, enrolled during active disease.

V usage is TRBV12-3 or TRBV12-4 and J usage is TRBJ2-5, with D tentatively TRBD2 (6 bases). The CDR3 loop spans 12 amino acids. V shed 6 bases and J shed 5 bases, with 10 bases lying between them. CDR3 region: CASRTSLETQYF. CDR3 nucleotide sequence: TGTGCCAGCAGGACTAGTCTGGAGACCCAGTACTTC.

The gene calls are TRBV7-2 and TRBJ2-2; D is ambiguous. Trimming took off 0 bases at V and 2 bases at J, with 4 bases between the two ends. The CDR3 extends over 14 amino acids. CDR1 and CDR2 (germline): SGHTA, FQGNSA. CDR3 sequence reads: CASSLASNTGELFF. The DNA of the CDR3 is TGTGCCAGCAGCTTAGCTTCTAACACCGGGGAGCTGTTTTTT.

The CDR3 sequence: CASSQEGGYEQYF. The CDR3 DNA sequence: TGCGCCAGCAGCCAAGAAGGCGGCTACGAGCAGTACTTC. The chain recombines TRBV4-1 with TRBJ2-7; D call uncertain. The V gene's germline CDR1 is MGHRA and CDR2 YSYEKL. Trimming cost V 0 bases and J 3 bases, with 6 bases left between them. The CDR3 is 13 amino acids.

The chain carries TRBV9 and TRBJ2-1; TRBD2 matches 7 bases. The CDR3 has 16 amino acids. The germline V gene has CDR1 SGDLS and CDR2 YYNGEE. V dropped 4 bases and J dropped 4; count of bases not matched to a gene: 11. The CDR3 DNA reads TGTGCCAGCAGCAGCGGGATTCCCCCATTGTACAATGAGCAGTTCTTC. Its protein product is CASSSGIPPLYNEQFF.

This clone was observed a single time. In nucleotides, the CDR3 is TGTGCCAGCAGTAAGATGAGTCGTAATGAAAAACTGTTTTTT. This encodes CASSKMSRNEKLFF. This chain uses TRBV28 with TRBJ1-4; D is undetermined. Trimming shortened V by 5 bases and J by 4 bases, and 11 bases separated the two germline ends. The CDR3 extends over 14 amino acids. Germline V gene data show CDR1 as MDHEN and CDR2 as SYDVKM. Drawing the rest from reference TRBV28 and TRBJ1-4, the complete variable domain is DVKVTQSSRYLVKRTGEKVFLECVQDMDHENMFWYRQDPGLGLRLIYFSYDVKMKEKGDIPEGYSVSREKKERFSLILESASTNQTSMYLCASSKMSRNEKLFFGSGTQLSVL.

The chain joins TRBV28 to TRBJ2-1; TRBD2 agrees at 10 bases. J gave up 2 bases and V 5 bases, and 3 bases lay outside the gene matches. CDR3 length: 15 amino acids. Per germline, CDR1 MDHEN and CDR2 SYDVKM. CDR3 nucleotides: TGTGCCAGCAGTGCCGGGACTAGCGCCTACAATGAGCAGTTCTTC. This codes for CASSAGTSAYNEQFF.

The chain combines TRBV15 with TRBJ1-5; D is unresolved. Trimming left V 5 bases short and J 3 bases short, with 17 bases between. The CDR3 extends over 16 amino acids. Germline V gene sequence: CDR1 LNHNV, CDR2 YYDKDF (reference sequence). CDR3 nucleotides: TGTGCCACCAGCGGATTATCGGGTCCCCTCAATCAGCCCCAGCATTTT. It is translated as CATSGLSGPLNQPQHF. The complete variable domain, with remaining parts taken from reference TRBV15 and TRBJ1-5, reads DAMVIQNPRYQVTQFGKPVTLSCSQTLNHNVMYWYQQKSSQAPKLLFHYYDKDFNNEADTPDNFQSRRPNTSFCFLDIRSPGLGDTAMYLCATSGLSGPLNQPQHFGDGTRLSIL.

The chain recombines TRBV25-1 with TRBJ2-3, with 13 bases lining up with TRBD2. Losses at the gene ends were 2 bases for V and 4 bases for J; bases not matched to a gene: 6. This CDR3 comprises 17 residues. Germline-derived CDR1 and CDR2 are MGHDK and SYGVNS. The CDR3 loop reads CASSETSGRARADTQYF. CDR3 coding DNA: TGTGCCAGCAGTGAAACTAGCGGGAGGGCTCGCGCAGATACGCAGTATTTT. Combining the CDR3 with reference TRBV25-1 and TRBJ2-3 gives the whole variable domain EADIYQTPRYLVIGTGKKITLECSQTMGHDKMYWYQQDPGMELHLIHYSYGVNSTEKGDLSSESTVSRIRTEHFPLTLESARPSHTSQYLCASSETSGRARADTQYFGPGTRLTVL.

V and J are TRBV5-1 and TRBJ1-3, with 7 nucleotides matching TRBD1. In germline, CDR1 is SGHRS, CDR2 YFSETQ. The CDR3 length is 17 residues. After removal of 0 bases from V and 0 bases from J, the junction contained 6 bases not matched to a gene. CDR3 region: CASSLEPWDSSGNTIYF. CDR3 DNA: TGCGCCAGCAGCTTGGAGCCCTGGGACAGCTCTGGAAACACCATATATTTT.

The genes are TRBV6-5 and TRBJ2-7; TRBD1 is a possible D gene (5 bases). Between the trimmed V and J ends, which lost 8 bases and 3 bases, there was a span of 14 bases. The germline V gene has CDR1 MNHEY and CDR2 SVGAGI. This CDR3 spans 13 amino acids. CDR3 region: CASCWGFSYEQYF. In DNA form, the CDR3 reads TGTGCCAGCTGCTGGGGCTTCAGCTACGAGCAGTACTTC.

The gene calls are TRBV2 and TRBJ1-6; 9 bases line up with TRBD1. Germline CDR1 is SNHLY and CDR2 is FYNNEI. The trim removed 9 bases at V and 10 bases at J, leaving 7 bases unmatched. The CDR3 has 13 residues. CDR3 sequence (DNA): TGTGCCAGATGCCGGGACAGGGCCTCACCCCTCCACTTT. This gives the protein CARCRDRASPLHF.

CDR3 residues: CASSYGETGEPYEQYF. The CDR3 region has the DNA TGTGCCAGCAGTTACGGGGAGACAGGGGAACCCTACGAGCAGTACTTC. The chain carries TRBV6-2 or TRBV6-3 and TRBJ2-7, with TRBD1 matching 8 bases. The CDR3 is 16 residues long. From germline, CDR1 is MNHEY and CDR2 SVGEGT. Trimming at V came to 2 bases and at J to 2 bases, leaving 8 bases not matched to a gene.

The chain is built from TRBV6-6 and TRBJ1-5; D is undetermined. CDR1 MNHNY and CDR2 SVGAGI come from the germline V gene (reference sequence). CDR3 length equals 15 residues. V lost 5 bases, J lost 3 bases, and 14 bases lay in between. Here the CDR3 reads CASSPPGWVNQPQHF. The CDR3 coding sequence is TGTGCCAGCAGTCCCCCGGGGTGGGTCAATCAGCCCCAGCATTTT.

The J gene is TRBJ1-2, the V gene TRBV28, with 7 bases that match TRBD1. Germline assignment: CDR1 MDHEN and CDR2 SYDVKM. V was clipped by 4 bases and J by 7 bases; unmatched bases: 12. This CDR3 region has 15 residues. Here the CDR3 DNA reads TGTGCCAGCAGTTCATCTCCCGACAGGGTTGGTGGCTACACCTTC. Protein product: CASSSSPDRVGGYTF.

The rearrangement joins TRBV28 to TRBJ1-3; D gene unclear. This CDR3 is built from 12 residues. V gave up 1 base and J gave up 7 bases, with 5 bases separating them. The germline V gene has CDR1 MDHEN and CDR2 SYDVKM. This CDR3 reads CASSLFRNTIYF. The CDR3 DNA sequence: TGTGCCAGCAGTTTATTCCGGAACACCATATATTTT.